What follows are 19 T cell receptor beta chains derived from one specimen sequenced in a study of Graves' ophthalmopathy and Graves' hyperthyroidism. Amplified TCR beta CDR3 regions were obtained using RNA transcripts as template. In the first round, RT-PCR was carried out with HTBI primers, and a multiplex PCR formed the second round. TCRdb re-derived calls from the multiplex PCR reads in MiXCR, one entry per CDR3 protein. The sample lists around 600,000 distinct CDR3 sequences, about two fifths occurring once. Sequencing was done on a sample of peripheral blood. The receptors come from an adult man with Graves' ophthalmopathy.

Only a few counts were recorded for this clonotype. This chain links TRBV24-1 with TRBJ2-1; 7 nucleotides line up with TRBD2. The CDR3 spans 13 residues. J gave up 9 bases and V 0 bases, and 1 base lay outside the gene matches. The germline CDR1 and CDR2 sequences are KGHDR and SFDVKD. The CDR3 DNA sequence: TGTGCCACCAGTGATTTGCGGACTAGTGAGCAGTTCTTC. Its translation is CATSDLRTSEQFF.

In its sample, this clonotype was seen a few times. The chain recombines TRBV20-1 with TRBJ1-1; 8 bases are shared with TRBD1. The germline V gene encodes CDR1 DFQATT and CDR2 SNEGSKA (reference sequence). CDR3 length: 14 amino acids. V lost 3 bases to trimming and J lost 6 bases; unmatched junction nucleotides: 9. DNA for the CDR3: TGCAGTGCTAGGAAGGACAGGGAGCCGTCTGAAGCTTTCTTT. As protein: CSARKDREPSEAFF.

The chain employs TRBV11-2 and TRBJ2-1; D is perhaps TRBD1 (6 bases). V shed 1 base and J shed 5 bases, with 12 bases lying between them. The germline gives CDR1 SGHAT, CDR2 FQNNGV. The CDR3 length is 15 residues. The CDR3, as DNA: TGTGCCAGCAGCTTAGTATGGGGGCACAACAATGAGCAGTTCTTC. Translating gives CASSLVWGHNNEQFF.

This clonotype was seen at least ten times. This sequence joins TRBV2 and TRBJ2-6; D unclear. Germline-derived CDR1 and CDR2 are SNHLY and FYNNEI. CDR3 length: 15 amino acids. Trimming took off 3 bases at V and 0 bases at J, with 6 bases between the two ends. In DNA, the CDR3 is TGTGCCAGCAGTGAGGAGAGCTCTGGGGCCAACGTCCTGACTTTC. It yields the protein CASSEESSGANVLTF.

This clonotype occurred a few times. CDR3 sequence (DNA): TGTGCCAGCAGTGAAAGGGGTCACTCGAACGGGTACGACAATGAGCAGTTCTTC. Its translation: CASSERGHSNGYDNEQFF. The V gene is TRBV25-1, the J gene TRBJ2-1; TRBD1 might be the D (5 bases). CDR3 length: 18 residues. Germline V lookup: CDR1 MGHDK, CDR2 SYGVNS. V shed 2 bases and J shed 5 bases, with 22 bases lying between them.

In the case of this clonotype: Since the CDR3 does not end with the conserved phenylalanine or tryptophan, this likely comes from a read error. The CDR3 DNA reads as TGTGCCAGCAGTGACTCGGACAGGGGTATGGCTTTCTCA. This sequence encodes CASSDSDRGMAFS. The chain has TRBV6-4 and TRBJ1-1, with 9 bases lining up with TRBD1. V lost 0 bases to trimming and J lost 11 bases; unmatched junction nucleotides: 4. The CDR3 sequence is 13 residues long. CDR1 and CDR2 (germline): MRHNA, SNTAGT.

This clonotype was counted at least ten times. The V gene is TRBV7-9, the J gene TRBJ1-2; 7 positions match TRBD1. Germline V gene lookup returns CDR1 SEHNR and CDR2 FQNEAQ (reference sequence). V lost 5 bases and J lost 1; bases outside the gene matches: 7. The CDR3 loop spans 15 amino acids. Here the CDR3 DNA reads TGTGCCAGCAGCAGAATGGGACAGAGTAACTATGGCTACACCTTC. Translated: CASSRMGQSNYGYTF.

The J gene is TRBJ2-5, the V gene TRBV29-1, with 7 bases identical to TRBD1. V trimming: 4 bases; J trimming: 4 bases; junction bases outside the gene matches: 15. This CDR3 spans 16 amino acids. CDR1 and CDR2 (germline): SQVTM, ANQGSEA. For the CDR3, the DNA is TGCAGCGTTGGCGTCCGAGACAGGGCGGCGGCAGAGACCCAGTACTTC. Its protein is CSVGVRDRAAAETQYF.

In this sample, this clonotype turned up many times. The V and J genes are TRBV7-9 and TRBJ1-4; TRBD1 agrees at 8 bases. The V gene's germline CDR1 is SEHNR and CDR2 FQNEAQ (reference sequence). This CDR3 has 15 amino acids. Germline trimming cut 5 bases from V and 3 bases from J; bases unmatched to any gene: 5. CDR3 DNA sequence: TGTGCCAGCAGCCCAGGACAGGGCCCTAATGAAAAACTGTTTTTT. This translates into CASSPGQGPNEKLFF.

This clonotype appeared many times. The rearrangement links TRBV19 to TRBJ2-7, with D perhaps TRBD2 (5 bases). Trimming pared 5 bases from V and 2 bases from J, leaving 16 bases between. The CDR3 loop spans 15 amino acids. The germline V gene encodes CDR1 LNHDA and CDR2 SQIVND (reference sequence). The CDR3 is CASSPSLYGTYEQYF. Written as DNA, the CDR3 is TGTGCCAGTAGTCCGAGTCTCTACGGGACCTACGAGCAGTACTTC.

The rearrangement uses TRBV24-1 and TRBJ1-1; possibly TRBD1 for D (5 bases). This CDR3 comprises 13 residues. Trimming removed 3 bases from V and 5 bases from J, with 9 bases in between. Per germline, CDR1 KGHDR and CDR2 SFDVKD. The CDR3 coding sequence is TGTGCCACCAGTGATGCCGGGACGACTGAAGCTTTCTTT. This codes for CATSDAGTTEAFF.

This clonotype appeared a single time. The V and J genes are TRBV7-9 and TRBJ2-5; D might be TRBD1 (5 bases). The CDR3 totals 15 residues. V was shortened by 1 base and J by 3 bases, with 12 bases between the two germline ends. Germline assignment: CDR1 SEHNR and CDR2 FQNEAQ (reference sequence). In DNA, the CDR3 is TGTGCCAGCAGCTTAGGTGTAGGCAGGGAAGAGACCCAGTACTTC. This encodes CASSLGVGREETQYF.

This clonotype was counted many times. The V call is TRBV10-3, the J call TRBJ1-3; 9 bases are shared with TRBD1. In germline, CDR1 is ENHRY, CDR2 SYGVKD. The J segment lost 2 bases and the V segment lost 3 bases, leaving 2 bases of the junction unmatched. CDR3 length: 15 amino acids. CDR3 region: CAISEGTGTGNTIYF. For the CDR3, the DNA is TGTGCCATCAGTGAAGGGACAGGGACTGGAAACACCATATATTTT.

This chain connects TRBV25-1 to TRBJ1-6, with D tentatively TRBD1 (5 bases). V was cut by 4 bases and J by 18 bases, with 22 bases left in between. CDR3 length: 14 amino acids. CDR1 MGHDK and CDR2 SYGVNS come from the germline V gene. Here the CDR3 reads CASSGMGGEETPHF. The CDR3 coding sequence is TGTGCCAGCAGTGGGATGGGGGGGGAAGAGACCCCCCACTTT. Supplemented by reference TRBV25-1 and TRBJ1-6, the full variable domain reads EADIYQTPRYLVIGTGKKITLECSQTMGHDKMYWYQQDPGMELHLIHYSYGVNSTEKGDLSSESTVSRIRTEHFPLTLESARPSHTSQYLCASSGMGGEETPHFGNGTRLTVT.

This clonotype showed up many times. The chain has TRBV7-8 and TRBJ1-1; D perhaps matches TRBD1 (6 bases). The CDR3 has 13 amino acids. Germline V gene sequence: CDR1 SGHVS, CDR2 FQNEAQ. Deletions cut 5 bases from V and 7 bases from J, with 14 bases between. The CDR3 DNA is TGTGCCAGCAGCCCCGGGACACTGGATGAAGCTTTCTTT. This translates into CASSPGTLDEAFF. The whole variable domain, remainder taken from reference TRBV7-8 and TRBJ1-1, is GAGVSQSPRYKVAKRGQDVALRCDPISGHVSLFWYQQALGQGPEFLTYFQNEAQLDKSGLPSDRFFAERPEGSVSTLKIQRTQQEDSAVYLCASSPGTLDEAFFGQGTRLTVV.

The chain is built from TRBV7-9 and TRBJ1-2, with 7 positions matching TRBD1. Germline lookup yields CDR1 SEHNR and CDR2 FQNEAQ (reference sequence). The ends lost 5 bases at V and 1 base at J; junction bases unmatched: 19. The CDR3 sequence is 19 residues long. The CDR3: CASSRDRLDRNFDNYGYTF. As DNA, the CDR3 is TGTGCCAGCAGCCGAGACCGGCTGGACAGGAATTTCGATAACTATGGCTACACCTTC. Drawing the rest from reference TRBV7-9 and TRBJ1-2, the complete variable domain is DTGVSQNPRHKITKRGQNVTFRCDPISEHNRLYWYRQTLGQGPEFLTYFQNEAQLEKSRLLSDRFSAERPKGSFSTLEIQRTEQGDSAMYLCASSRDRLDRNFDNYGYTFGSGTRLTVV.

This clonotype was picked up many times. The genes are TRBV19 and TRBJ1-1; no firm D call. V dropped 9 bases and J dropped 0 bases, with 11 bases sitting between them. The CDR3 extends over 13 amino acids. CDR1 and CDR2 (germline): LNHDA, SQIVND (reference sequence). CDR3 sequence: CASRHLMNTEAFF. Here the CDR3 DNA reads TGTGCCAGCCGACACTTGATGAACACTGAAGCTTTCTTT.

The genes are TRBV29-1 and TRBJ2-7, with 7 bases that match TRBD2. Per germline, CDR1 SQVTM and CDR2 ANQGSEA. With V trimmed by 4 bases and J by 4 bases, 7 bases remained unmatched. CDR3 size: 13 residues. Here the CDR3 DNA reads TGCAGCGTTGGGGGGAGGGCCTTATACGAGCAGTACTTC. Its protein is CSVGGRALYEQYF.

The rearrangement joins TRBV14 to TRBJ1-6; no clear D. CDR3 length: 15 amino acids. Germline CDR1 SGHDN, CDR2 FVKESK. The V and J ends lost 3 bases and 8 bases respectively, with 14 bases between them. CDR3 sequence reads: CASSQVPGLDSPLHF. The DNA of the CDR3 is TGTGCCAGCAGCCAGGTCCCCGGCCTGGATTCACCCCTCCACTTT.